The 27 T cell receptor beta chains in this list originate from one sample, sequenced in a study of cytomegalovirus exposure and HLA in healthy donors. Sequencing used immunoSEQ multiplex PCR; TCRdb keeps in-frame clones, though not all of them. The sample shows more than 45,000 clones, around 94% of them seen only once. Sequenced sample: PBMCs. The receptor set was obtained from a man between 18 and 29 years old in good health and CMV-seronegative.

The DNA of the CDR3 is TGTGCCAGCAGCGCCTACCCGCCAGGGTCTGGGGCCAACGTCCTGACTTTC. It specifies CASSAYPPGSGANVLTF. V gene TRBV9 combines with J gene TRBJ2-6, with TRBD1 as a possible D gene (5 bases). The CDR3 is 17 residues long. Germline V gene sequence: CDR1 SGDLS, CDR2 YYNGEE. Trimming took off 3 bases at V and 1 base at J, with 14 bases between the two ends.

This sequence joins TRBV7-2 and TRBJ2-1; the match to TRBD2 covers 14 bases. CDR1 and CDR2 (germline): SGHTA, FQGNSA. The CDR3 is 15 residues long. J gave up 8 bases and V 5 bases, and 5 bases lay outside the gene matches. The CDR3 protein is CASSPTSGRGDEQFF. The CDR3 coding sequence is TGTGCCAGCAGCCCGACTAGCGGGAGGGGGGATGAGCAGTTCTTC. The full variable domain, its missing parts supplied by reference TRBV7-2 and TRBJ2-1, is GAGVSQSPSNKVTEKGKDVELRCDPISGHTALYWYRQSLGQGLEFLIYFQGNSAPDKSGLPSDRFSAERTGGSVSTLTIQRTQQEDSAVYLCASSPTSGRGDEQFFGPGTRLTVL.

This sequence joins TRBV29-1 and TRBJ2-5; the D gene is possibly TRBD1 (6 bases). Germline V gene sequence: CDR1 SQVTM, CDR2 ANQGSEA. CDR3 length equals 14 residues. V was trimmed by 3 bases and J by 2 bases, leaving 13 bases between them. The CDR3 bases are TGCAGCGTTGACTACGAGGGGGATCAAGAGACCCAGTACTTC. Protein product: CSVDYEGDQETQYF. Looking up the rest from reference TRBV29-1 and TRBJ2-5 gives the full variable domain: SAVISQKPSRDICQRGTSLTIQCQVDSQVTMMFWYRQQPGQSLTLIATANQGSEATYESGFVIDKFPISRPNLTFSTLTVSNMSPEDSSIYLCSVDYEGDQETQYFGPGTRLLVL.

This chain connects TRBV5-1 to TRBJ2-7; weak D call: TRBD1 (5 bases). V dropped 4 bases and J dropped 2 bases, with 10 bases sitting between them. Germline lookup yields CDR1 SGHRS and CDR2 YFSETQ. CDR3 length equals 13 residues. CDR3 amino acids: CASSIDRAYEQYF. The CDR3 DNA reads TGCGCCAGCAGCATTGACAGAGCCTACGAGCAGTACTTC.

The chain links TRBV11-2 to TRBJ2-3, with D hard to call. The CDR3 is made up of 17 amino acids. Trimming removed 5 bases from V and 2 bases from J, with 20 bases in between. In germline, CDR1 is SGHAT, CDR2 FQNNGV. The DNA of the CDR3 is TGTGCCAGCAGCGACCTGGGCCTGCGCCTATTCACAGATACGCAGTATTTT. This encodes CASSDLGLRLFTDTQYF.

The genes are TRBV6-5 and TRBJ1-1, with 11 positions matching TRBD1. Per the germline V gene, CDR1 is MNHEY and CDR2 is SVGAGI. CDR3 length: 14 residues. The V and J ends lost 7 bases and 6 bases, in that order; junction bases with no gene match: 7. The CDR3 is CASTQGDRGAEAFF. CDR3 DNA sequence: TGTGCCAGCACTCAAGGGGACAGGGGGGCTGAAGCTTTCTTT.

V is TRBV4-3 and J is TRBJ2-3, with 10 bases identical to TRBD2. CDR3 length: 18 amino acids. Looked up from germline, CDR1 is LGHNA and CDR2 is YSLEER. V gave up 0 bases and J gave up 3 bases; unmatched junction bases: 9. The CDR3 spells CASSQDPAGGPRTDTQYF. The CDR3 nucleotides read TGCGCCAGCAGCCAAGATCCAGCGGGAGGGCCTCGGACAGATACGCAGTATTTT.

The chain's CDR3 is CASSQDRVAPETQYF. In DNA, the CDR3 is TGTGCCAGCAGCCAAGATCGAGTAGCACCAGAGACCCAGTACTTC. The chain joins TRBV4-2 to TRBJ2-5; D gene uncertain. The germline V gene has CDR1 LGHNA and CDR2 YNFKEQ. The CDR3 sequence is 15 residues long. V lost 0 bases, J lost 4 bases, and 12 bases lay in between.

The chain employs TRBV5-5 and TRBJ2-1; TRBD2 is a possible D gene (5 bases). V lost 6 bases and J lost 8, with 18 bases in between. Germline V gene data show CDR1 as SGHKS and CDR2 as YYEKEE (reference sequence). CDR3 size: 14 residues. CDR3 sequence (DNA): TGTGCCAGCACCCCTACCCTAGCAGTGGATGAGCAGTTCTTC. Protein product: CASTPTLAVDEQFF. The full variable domain, completed using reference TRBV5-5 and TRBJ2-1, is DAGVTQSPTHLIKTRGQQVTLRCSPISGHKSVSWYQQVLGQGPQFIFQYYEKEERGRGNFPDRFSARQFPNYSSELNVNALLLGDSALYLCASTPTLAVDEQFFGPGTRLTVL.

The chain combines TRBV29-1 with TRBJ2-1; TRBD2 aligns across 13 bases. The trim removed 5 bases at V and 8 bases at J, leaving 3 bases unmatched. The CDR3 extends over 13 amino acids. Germline CDR1 SQVTM, CDR2 ANQGSEA. CDR3 protein: CSVRTSGSDEQFF. The CDR3 DNA is TGCAGCGTTAGGACTAGCGGGAGCGATGAGCAGTTCTTC.

The gene calls are TRBV19 and TRBJ2-5, with TRBD1 as a possible D gene (5 bases). Germline CDR1 and CDR2: LNHDA and SQIVND (reference sequence). V lost 3 bases and J 0 bases, leaving 8 bases between the germline ends. This CDR3 has 14 amino acids. The DNA of the CDR3 is TGTGCCAGTAGTATGGACACTTACCAAGAGACCCAGTACTTC. Amino acids: CASSMDTYQETQYF.

The chain is built from TRBV6-6 and TRBJ1-2; no clear D gene. The CDR3 is 11 amino acids. Trimming cost V 5 bases and J 7 bases, with 8 bases left between them. Germline V gene sequence: CDR1 MNHNY, CDR2 SVGAGI (reference sequence). The CDR3 DNA sequence: TGTGCCAGCAGTCAAGGCGGTGGCTACACCTTC. It specifies CASSQGGGYTF.

The genes are TRBV30 and TRBJ2-3; 14 bases map to TRBD2. The CDR3 has 17 residues. Losses at the gene ends were 3 bases for V and 5 bases for J; bases not matched to a gene: 10. Germline V gene data show CDR1 as GTSNPN and CDR2 as SVGIG (reference sequence). The DNA of the CDR3 is TGTGCCTGGAGGCCCCCGGGACTAGCGGGAGCTCTAGATACGCAGTATTTT. It encodes CAWRPPGLAGALDTQYF.

J is TRBJ2-5 and V is TRBV25-1; D remains ambiguous. Trimming took 4 bases from V and 1 from J, leaving 7 bases between them. Per germline, CDR1 MGHDK and CDR2 SYGVNS. There are 13 residues in the CDR3. Here the CDR3 reads CASSVEFQETQYF. The CDR3 bases are TGTGCCAGCAGTGTGGAGTTCCAAGAGACCCAGTACTTC.

The chain has TRBV2 and TRBJ2-5; possible D gene TRBD2, 5 bases. The CDR3 has 17 amino acids. Germline CDR1 reads SNHLY; CDR2 reads FYNNEI. Trimming stripped 7 bases from V and 1 base from J, with 22 bases between. DNA of the CDR3: TGTGCCAGCATTCCAATATGGGAGACAAGCGGCCAAGAGACCCAGTACTTC. Translating it yields CASIPIWETSGQETQYF.

In DNA, the CDR3 is TGTGCCATCCTATCGGGGGGCGGTTACGAGCAGTACTTC. Amino acid sequence: CAILSGGGYEQYF. The J gene is TRBJ2-7, the V gene TRBV28, with D possibly TRBD2 on 7 matching bases. V lost 10 bases, J lost 4 bases, and 17 bases lay in between. The CDR3 is 13 residues long. The germline gives CDR1 MDHEN, CDR2 SYDVKM.

This clone is a singleton in its sample. The chain links TRBV21-1 to TRBJ2-5; TRBD2, the table's D call, was not compared with the DNA. TRBV21-1 is assigned pseudogene status. The CDR3 sequence is 14 residues long. The CDR3 sequence is CASSNPRCQETQYF. CDR3 sequence (DNA): TGTGCCAGCAGCAACCCCCGGTGTCAAGAGACCCAGTACTTC.

The rearrangement links TRBV4-1 to TRBJ2-2; 9 nucleotides align to TRBD1. CDR1 and CDR2 from the germline V gene are MGHRA and YSYEKL. The CDR3 has 21 amino acids. With 1 base clipped from V and 3 bases from J, the junction kept 18 bases outside the gene matches. This CDR3 is CASSQGVKGQGLFGYTGELFF. DNA for the CDR3: TGCGCCAGCAGCCAAGGCGTGAAGGGACAGGGTCTATTCGGGTACACCGGGGAGCTGTTTTTT.

The count of this clone is one. This rearrangement joins TRBV6-1 to TRBJ2-7; 7 bases are a match to TRBD1. V was clipped by 0 bases and J by 0 bases; unmatched bases: 2. Germline V CDR1 and CDR2: MNHNS, SASEGT. This CDR3 has 15 residues. The CDR3 protein is CASSEAGTASYEQYF. CDR3 DNA: TGTGCCAGCAGTGAAGCAGGGACAGCCTCCTACGAGCAGTACTTC.

V is TRBV6-1 and J is TRBJ1-1; 8 positions agree with TRBD1. Germline assignment: CDR1 MNHNS and CDR2 SASEGT. CDR3 length: 16 amino acids. With 3 bases clipped from V and 5 bases from J, the junction kept 11 bases outside the gene matches. Written as DNA, the CDR3 is TGTGCCAGCAGTGACCCCGGACAGGGAAGTGAGACTGAAGCTTTCTTT. It yields the protein CASSDPGQGSETEAFF.

This chain's CDR3 is CASIGGRGDNYGYTF. The CDR3 DNA sequence: TGTGCCAGCATCGGGGGGCGGGGTGACAACTATGGCTACACCTTC. The chain has TRBV6-4 and TRBJ1-2; D perhaps matches TRBD1 (6 bases). Per the germline V gene, CDR1 is MRHNA and CDR2 is SNTAGT. The V gene lost 7 bases and the J gene lost 2 bases, with 17 bases spanning the gap. The CDR3 loop spans 15 amino acids.

This CDR3 reads CSAYRNTEAFF. In nucleotides, the CDR3 is TGCAGCGCCTACAGGAACACTGAAGCTTTCTTT. This chain joins TRBV20-1 and TRBJ1-1; D unresolved. The CDR3 is 11 amino acids. Germline CDR1 reads DFQATT; CDR2 reads SNEGSKA (reference sequence).

V usage is TRBV7-2 and J usage is TRBJ1-2; D is unclear. The germline V gene encodes CDR1 SGHTA and CDR2 FQGNSA. Trimming took off 7 bases at V and 4 bases at J, with 16 bases between the two ends. The CDR3 sequence is 14 residues long. The CDR3 DNA reads TGTGCCAGCATCCTACGGGAGGTTGGCTATGGCTACACCTTC. Translated: CASILREVGYGYTF.

V is TRBV5-1 and J is TRBJ2-7; D is uncertain. Germline V lookup: CDR1 SGHRS, CDR2 YFSETQ. The V and J ends lost 3 bases and 7 bases respectively, with 8 bases between them. CDR3 length: 11 amino acids. In DNA form, the CDR3 reads TGCGCCAGCAGCTCGTTGCGGGAGCAGTACTTC. Its protein is CASSSLREQYF.

V is TRBV10-2 and J is TRBJ2-7, with TRBD2 matching 10 bases. V was pared by 8 bases and J by 2 bases, with 3 bases of the junction left unmatched. Germline assignment: CDR1 WSHSY and CDR2 SAAADI. The CDR3 totals 13 residues. The CDR3, as DNA: TGCGCCAGCGTAGCGGGAGGCACCTACGAGCAGTACTTC. Protein product: CASVAGGTYEQYF.

V usage is TRBV5-1 and J usage is TRBJ2-1, with D perhaps TRBD2 (7 bases). This CDR3 spans 16 amino acids. The ends were cut back, 0 bases at V and 2 bases at J, with 12 bases in the middle. Germline CDR1 reads SGHRS; CDR2 reads YFSETQ. CDR3 loop: CASSLGVGGPYNEQFF. The CDR3 region has the DNA TGCGCCAGCAGCTTGGGGGTCGGGGGGCCCTACAATGAGCAGTTCTTC. The complete variable domain, with remaining parts taken from reference TRBV5-1 and TRBJ2-1, reads KAGVTQTPRYLIKTRGQQVTLSCSPISGHRSVSWYQQTPGQGLQFLFEYFSETQRNKGNFPGRFSGRQFSNSRSEMNVSTLELGDSALYLCASSLGVGGPYNEQFFGPGTRLTVL.

J is TRBJ2-2 and V is TRBV15; D gene ambiguous. Trimming pared 6 bases from V and 0 bases from J, leaving 14 bases between. The CDR3 has 16 amino acids. The germline gives CDR1 LNHNV, CDR2 YYDKDF (reference sequence). The CDR3 reads CATRATERTNTGELFF. The CDR3 DNA follows: TGTGCCACCAGGGCTACAGAACGTACGAACACCGGGGAGCTGTTTTTT.